The present T cell receptor (beta chain) was sequenced within a study of blood T cell repertoires in COVID-19. Trimming stripped 8 bases from V and 4 bases from J, with 8 bases between. The CDR3 extends over 10 amino acids. Germline values: CDR1 GTSNPN, CDR2 SVGIG (reference sequence). Assay: immunoSEQ multiplex PCR; the TCRdb copy retains only in-frame clones and omits some. The repertoire holds 100,000 to 150,000 clones, with 75% to 85% as singletons. This clone appeared a few times. Specimen: peripheral blood. The V gene is TRBV30, the J gene TRBJ1-2; no definite D call. This TCR came from a man aged 35-49 years with active or convalescent COVID-19. CDR3 nucleotides: TGTGCCCGGTGGAGCTATGGCTACACCTTC. Encoded protein: CARWSYGYTF.